These 28 T cell receptor beta chains originate from one sample sequenced in a study of molecular identifiers for immune sequencing clone quantification. One entry per CDR3 protein, called by TCRdb with MiXCR from the PCR reads. Seen here are nearly 650,000 distinct CDR3 sequences, about 25% observed once, and the top ten hold 0.6% to 0.9%. The specimen was naive CD8+ T cells from blood, with Jurkat cell RNA spiked in. Subset of the sample: FACS-sorted CD8+CD4-CCR7+CD45RA+ naive T cells. Receptors were obtained from a human donor in good health. Some libraries in this study had Jurkat cell RNA spiked in.

Note on this clonotype: Just one base apart from a much larger clone, this may be a read error. The chain uses TRBV7-9 and TRBJ2-5, with D perhaps being TRBD1 or TRBD2 (6 bases each). The CDR3 covers 14 residues. The germline V gene encodes CDR1 SEHNR and CDR2 FQNEAQ (reference sequence). Here the CDR3 reads CASLTYSGAETHYF. The CDR3 DNA reads TGTGCCAGCCTAACATATTCGGGGGCGGAGACCCACTACTTC.

This clonotype has only a few counts. At one end, the junction sequence differs from germline, possibly due to a read error. The chain couples TRBV2 to TRBJ2-7, with D tentatively TRBD1 (5 bases). Germline lookup yields CDR1 SNHLY and CDR2 FYNNEI. This CDR3 contains 12 residues. The CDR3 region has the DNA TGTGCCAGCGGGGTAGGGGCCTACGAGCAGTGCTTC. Residues: CASGVGAYEQCF.

CDR3 nucleotide sequence: TGTGCCAGCAGCTTCGGCGGGCAGAGGACCGGGGAGCTGTTTTTT. Translation: CASSFGGQRTGELFF. The V and J genes are TRBV7-9 and TRBJ2-2; tentatively, D is TRBD2 (5 bases). Germline CDR1 is SEHNR and CDR2 is FQNEAQ (reference sequence). This CDR3 region has 15 residues. V was trimmed by 3 bases and J by 5 bases, leaving 13 bases between them.

The rearrangement joins TRBV12-5 to TRBJ2-7; no reliable D call. Germline CDR1 is LGHNT and CDR2 is FRNRAP. This CDR3 is built from 12 residues. The V end lost 0 bases, the J end lost 2 bases, and 2 bases lay between the germline ends. The CDR3 sequence is CASGLVTYEQYF. The CDR3 DNA follows: TGTGCTAGTGGTTTGGTTACCTACGAGCAGTACTTC.

This rearrangement joins TRBV7-9 to TRBJ1-1, with D uncertain. This CDR3 spans 16 amino acids. Trimming shortened V by 5 bases and J by 3 bases, and 19 bases separated the two germline ends. Germline V CDR1 and CDR2: SEHNR, FQNEAQ (reference sequence). CDR3 in DNA: TGTGCCAGCAGCGTGACGGGTTGGGTCGAGGACACTGAAGCTTTCTTT. Its protein product is CASSVTGWVEDTEAFF. Complete variable domain (other parts from reference TRBV7-9 and TRBJ1-1): DTGVSQNPRHKITKRGQNVTFRCDPISEHNRLYWYRQTLGQGPEFLTYFQNEAQLEKSRLLSDRFSAERPKGSFSTLEIQRTEQGDSAMYLCASSVTGWVEDTEAFFGQGTRLTVV.

A few counts support this clonotype. A much larger clone lies a single base off, so this may be a read error. The final CDR3 position lacks the conserved phenylalanine or tryptophan, pointing to a likely read error. This rearrangement joins TRBV29-1 to TRBJ1-1, with D possibly being TRBD1 (5 bases). Germline CDR1 is SQVTM and CDR2 is ANQGSEA. V was pared by 4 bases and J by 1 base, with 10 bases between. The CDR3 length is 13 residues. The CDR3 DNA reads as TGCAGCGTTGTAAGGCAGGGGAACACTGAAGCTTTCTAT. Amino acids: CSVVRQGNTEAFY.

This clonotype was seen many times. J is TRBJ1-5 and V is TRBV6-6; a possible D gene is TRBD1 (5 bases). V lost 11 bases and J lost 0, with 8 bases in between. The V gene's germline CDR1 is MNHNY and CDR2 SVGAGI (reference sequence). The CDR3 runs 12 residues. This chain's CDR3 is CAGGYSNQPQHF. Written as DNA, the CDR3 is TGTGCCGGGGGATATAGCAATCAGCCCCAGCATTTT.

With respect to this clonotype: A much bigger clone sits one base away, suggesting this may be a read error. V usage is TRBV25-1 and J usage is TRBJ2-5; 7 nucleotides agree with TRBD1. Trimming at V came to 7 bases and at J to 2 bases, leaving 19 bases not matched to a gene. The germline V gene encodes CDR1 MGHDK and CDR2 SYGVNS. CDR3 size: 18 residues. CDR3 region: CASNAGDSVQETQETQYF. The CDR3 coding sequence is TGTGCCAGCAATGCCGGGGACAGTGTCCAAGAGACACAAGAGACCCAGTACTTC.

There are a few counts of this clonotype. CDR3 bases: TGTGCCAGCACCACAGGGGGCCATGGCTACACCTTC. Encoded protein: CASTTGGHGYTF. The chain is built from TRBV27 and TRBJ1-2; the match to TRBD1 covers 9 bases. Per the germline V gene, CDR1 is MNHEY and CDR2 is SMNVEV (reference sequence). V gave up 7 bases and J gave up 6 bases; unmatched junction bases: 3. This CDR3 is 12 amino acids long.

This chain links TRBV24-1 with TRBJ2-3, with 7 positions matching TRBD2. Trimming removed 5 bases from V and 4 bases from J; junction bases left unmatched: 2. Germline-derived CDR1 and CDR2 are KGHDR and SFDVKD. This CDR3 is built from 13 residues. Here the CDR3 DNA reads TGTGCCACCAGTGTAGGGAGGGCAGATACGCAGTATTTT. Protein: CATSVGRADTQYF.

The chain links TRBV27 to TRBJ2-5, with D unresolved. V lost 6 bases to trimming and J lost 2 bases, with 4 bases between them. The germline V gene encodes CDR1 MNHEY and CDR2 SMNVEV (reference sequence). This CDR3 is built from 11 residues. CDR3 region: CASRGQETQYF. In DNA, the CDR3 is TGTGCCAGCAGAGGGCAAGAGACCCAGTACTTC.

This clonotype was recorded a few times. The CDR3 sequence: CASSLEKAGGPYEQYF. In DNA form, the CDR3 reads TGTGCCAGCAGTTTAGAAAAGGCGGGAGGTCCCTACGAGCAGTACTTC. V gene TRBV27 combines with J gene TRBJ2-7, with 8 bases matching TRBD2. Germline lookup yields CDR1 MNHEY and CDR2 SMNVEV (reference sequence). The length of the CDR3 is 16 residues. Trimming removed 2 bases from V and 2 bases from J; junction bases left unmatched: 8.

The chain is built from TRBV6-2 or TRBV6-3 and TRBJ2-1, with D perhaps matching TRBD1 or TRBD2 (6 bases each). This CDR3 spans 14 amino acids. Per germline, CDR1 MNHEY and CDR2 SVGEGT. Deletions cut 2 bases from V and 6 bases from J, with 11 bases between. The DNA for the CDR3 is TGTGCCAGCAGTTACAGGGGGGATTTCAATGAGCAGTTCTTC. Protein product: CASSYRGDFNEQFF.

This clonotype was seen just once. This may stem from a read error, because a much larger clone lies one nucleotide away. The CDR3 does not close with the conserved phenylalanine or tryptophan, likely indicating a read error. The chain employs TRBV7-9 and TRBJ2-5; perhaps TRBD2 as D (6 bases). CDR3 length: 13 residues. The germline gives CDR1 SEHNR, CDR2 FQNEAQ (reference sequence). V was pared by 4 bases and J by 5 bases, with 11 bases between. For the CDR3, the DNA is TGTGCCAGCAGCTCACCGGGGACTGAGACCCAGTACCTC. This codes for CASSSPGTETQYL.

The sample holds many counts of this clonotype. The chain carries TRBV20-1 and TRBJ1-5, with no clear D. The CDR3 extends over 15 amino acids. Germline CDR1 is DFQATT and CDR2 is SNEGSKA (reference sequence). V lost 6 bases and J 0 bases, leaving 15 bases between the germline ends. The CDR3 DNA reads TGCAGTGCCCCCCTGAGGCTGTATAGCAATCAGCCCCAGCATTTT. It translates to CSAPLRLYSNQPQHF.

This clonotype was seen a handful of times. The chain links TRBV30 to TRBJ1-5, with 9 nucleotides matching TRBD1. This CDR3 spans 13 amino acids. After removal of 6 bases from V and 2 bases from J, the junction contained 2 bases not matched to a gene. Germline assignment: CDR1 GTSNPN and CDR2 SVGIG (reference sequence). The CDR3 DNA is TGTGCCTGCGGGGACAGGGGCAATCAGCCCCAGCATTTT. Protein product: CACGDRGNQPQHF. Full variable domain (rest looked up from reference TRBV30 and TRBJ1-5): SQTIHQWPATLVQPVGSPLSLECTVEGTSNPNLYWYRQAAGRGLQLLFYSVGIGQISSEVPQNLSASRPQDRQFILSSKKLLLSDSGFYLCACGDRGNQPQHFGDGTRLSIL.

In its sample, this clonotype was seen many times. This chain links TRBV7-9 with TRBJ2-3, with a possible D match to TRBD1 (6 bases). The CDR3 length is 18 residues. V dropped 3 bases and J dropped 2 bases, with 21 bases sitting between them. Germline V CDR1 and CDR2: SEHNR, FQNEAQ (reference sequence). In DNA form, the CDR3 reads TGTGCCAGCAGCTTGCCCCCGTCGGGACACTCATCCACAGATACGCAGTATTTT. Amino acids: CASSLPPSGHSSTDTQYF.

The table lists this clonotype with a few counts. The genes are TRBV4-3 and TRBJ1-2; D gene ambiguous. The V gene's germline CDR1 is LGHNA and CDR2 YSLEER. This CDR3 comprises 15 residues. V was pared by 0 bases and J by 3 bases, with 11 bases between. CDR3 in amino acids: CASSQDQGFDYGYTF. In DNA, the CDR3 is TGCGCCAGCAGCCAAGATCAAGGGTTTGACTATGGCTACACCTTC.

The rearrangement links TRBV30 to TRBJ2-1, with TRBD1 matching over 7 bases. The germline CDR1 and CDR2 sequences are GTSNPN and SVGIG (reference sequence). J gave up 8 bases and V 6 bases, and 13 bases lay outside the gene matches. CDR3 length: 14 residues. The CDR3: CACPRYRGSDEQFF. CDR3 DNA: TGTGCCTGCCCTCGGTACAGGGGATCTGATGAGCAGTTCTTC.

Concerning this clonotype: This may be a read error: a much more frequent sequence differs by one nucleotide. V and J are TRBV4-1 and TRBJ2-3; D possibly uses TRBD1 or TRBD2 (5 bases each). Germline V CDR1 and CDR2: MGHRA, YSYEKL. The length of the CDR3 is 16 residues. This CDR3 reads CASGQGFYGGADTQYF. The DNA of the CDR3 is TGCGCCAGCGGCCAAGGCTTTTATGGGGGAGCAGATACGCAGTATTTT.

This clonotype showed up many times. The V gene is TRBV7-9, the J gene TRBJ2-1, with D perhaps given as TRBD1 or TRBD2 (8 bases each). The CDR3 spans 16 residues. Germline V gives CDR1 SEHNR, CDR2 FQNEAQ (reference sequence). With 5 bases removed from V and 6 bases from J, the gap between germline ends came to 20 bases. The CDR3 region is CASSQGAGTRPNEQFF. The CDR3 region has the DNA TGTGCCAGCAGCCAGGGGGCCGGGACTAGGCCCAATGAGCAGTTCTTC.

This clonotype was seen ten or more times. The rearrangement uses TRBV7-9 and TRBJ2-7; no definite D call. CDR1 SEHNR and CDR2 FQNEAQ come from the germline V gene (reference sequence). This CDR3 is 14 amino acids long. V dropped 5 bases and J dropped 2 bases, with 13 bases sitting between them. CDR3 sequence: CASSNSSMAYEQYF. The CDR3 DNA follows: TGTGCCAGCAGCAACAGTTCCATGGCCTACGAGCAGTACTTC.

This clonotype was observed many times. V is TRBV29-1 and J is TRBJ2-2; TRBD2 matches 7 bases. V lost 4 bases and J lost 7; bases outside the gene matches: 15. The germline CDR1 and CDR2 sequences are SQVTM and ANQGSEA. The CDR3 spans 16 residues. The CDR3 nucleotides read TGCAGCGTTGTAGTAGCGGGTCTTCCCCCCGGCGGGGAGCTGTTTTTT. This gives the protein CSVVVAGLPPGGELFF.

Concerning this clonotype: A read error is possible here, since a much larger clone lies one base away. V gene TRBV20-1 combines with J gene TRBJ2-3; D remains unclear. The CDR3 is 14 amino acids. Germline V gene sequence: CDR1 DFQATT, CDR2 SNEGSKA (reference sequence). CDR3 protein: CSAGDLRGTDTQYF. The CDR3 nucleotides read TGCAGTGCTGGAGATTTAAGAGGCACAGATACGCAGTATTTT.

The chain is built from TRBV11-3 and TRBJ2-1; D may match TRBD1 or TRBD2 (5 bases each). Germline values: CDR1 SGHNT, CDR2 YENEEA. The CDR3 is 14 amino acids. The ends were cut back, 5 bases at V and 2 bases at J, with 10 bases in the middle. CDR3 DNA sequence: TGTGCCAGCAGCCCTAGAGGGGCCTACAATGAGCAGTTCTTC. Encoded protein: CASSPRGAYNEQFF.

This clonotype appeared many times. The gene calls are TRBV9 and TRBJ2-7, with D perhaps being TRBD1 or TRBD2 (5 bases each). V dropped 3 bases and J dropped 2 bases, with 12 bases sitting between them. This CDR3 has 14 residues. Germline V CDR1 and CDR2: SGDLS, YYNGEE. The CDR3 DNA sequence: TGTGCCAGCAGCGCCGGGACGCCTACCTACGAGCAGTACTTC. Protein sequence: CASSAGTPTYEQYF.

On this clonotype: One end of the junction varies from germline; a read error may be responsible. CDR3 protein: CASSPRGNTEALF. Written as DNA, the CDR3 is TGTGCCAGCAGCCCGCGGGGTAACACTGAAGCTCTCTTT. V is TRBV7-2 and J is TRBJ1-1; D gene uncertain. Per germline, CDR1 SGHTA and CDR2 FQGNSA. The CDR3 runs to 13 residues.

Turning to this clonotype: A clone one base away is much larger, so this may be a read error. The CDR3 coding sequence is TGTGCCAGCAGATTGGTTATTGCCGGGGAGCTGTTTTTT. It yields the protein CASRLVIAGELFF. This chain joins TRBV27 and TRBJ2-2; D unclear. There are 13 residues in the CDR3. V was clipped by 6 bases and J by 6 bases, with 11 bases between them. Looked up from germline, CDR1 is MNHEY and CDR2 is SMNVEV (reference sequence).